This T cell receptor beta chain was recovered during a study of response to subunit inactivated influenza vaccine. Broader study findings: It was suggested by the authors that few new T cells are recruited by each seasonal influenza vaccination.

One entry per CDR3 protein, called by TCRdb with MiXCR from the RT-PCR reads. The sample lists 500,000 to 600,000 distinct CDR3 sequences, about 8% occurring once. Only a few counts were recorded for this clonotype. The target antigen is unknown. Trimming took 5 bases from V and 3 from J, leaving 11 bases between them. Germline V gene lookup returns CDR1 DFQATT and CDR2 SNEGSKA (reference sequence). This CDR3 region has 13 residues. This chain connects TRBV20-1 to TRBJ2-1, with a tentative D call TRBD2 (5 bases). The material was PBMCs from blood, obtained roughly 24 months after vaccination. The clonotype was recovered from a man aged 45 to 75 who received an inactivated influenza vaccine. CDR3 loop: CSAVRDYYNEQFF. CDR3 DNA: TGCAGTGCTGTCCGGGATTACTACAATGAGCAGTTCTTC.